This T cell receptor beta chain was sequenced for a study of blood T cell repertoires in COVID-19. Profiled with immunoSEQ multiplex PCR; TCRdb holds only in-frame clones, not every one. The data contain 150,000 to 200,000 clones, around 85% of them singletons. This clone was recorded only once. Germline CDR1 and CDR2: SNHLY and FYNNEI. The ends lost 7 bases at V and 7 bases at J; junction bases unmatched: 7. The CDR3 is 13 amino acids. The source of this sequence is a man aged 50-60 years with active or convalescent COVID-19. The gene calls are TRBV2 and TRBJ1-5; TRBD1 aligns across 7 bases. The specimen was peripheral blood. The CDR3 DNA reads as TGTGCCAGCATCAGGACAGGAGGCCAGCCCCAGCATTTT. Amino acid sequence: CASIRTGGQPQHF.